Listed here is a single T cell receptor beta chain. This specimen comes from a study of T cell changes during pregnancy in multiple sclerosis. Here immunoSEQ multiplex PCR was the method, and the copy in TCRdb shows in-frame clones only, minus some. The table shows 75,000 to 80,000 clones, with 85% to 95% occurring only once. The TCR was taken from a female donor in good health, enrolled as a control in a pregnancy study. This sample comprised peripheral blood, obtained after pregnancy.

CDR3: CASSIRDTQETQYF. The CDR3 bases are TGCGCCAGCAGCATCCGGGACACCCAAGAGACCCAGTACTTC. This rearrangement joins TRBV5-1 to TRBJ2-5; the D gene is possibly TRBD1 (6 bases). CDR3 length: 14 residues. Germline V lookup: CDR1 SGHRS, CDR2 YFSETQ. V gave up 4 bases and J gave up 1 base, with 11 bases separating them.